Listed here is a single TCR beta chain. The antigen is not known. CDR1 is KGHSH, CDR2 LQKENI, per germline. The CDR3 sequence is 15 residues long. Trimming removed 3 bases from V and 2 bases from J, with 13 bases in between. The assay was immunoSEQ multiplex PCR, and TCRdb's table has in-frame clones only and misses some. The data hold about 93,000 clones, with 90% to 95% observed a single time. The sample comes from a study of OX40 agonist ivuxolimab in advanced cancers. Whole-study context: All patients had ivuxolimab intravenously every 2 weeks at 0.01 to 10 mg/kg. 40% to 50% of patients had received prior checkpoint inhibitor therapy.

Findings and caveats of the study: Clones of CD4+ and CD8+ blood T cells grew by week 6 at doses of 0.1 to 3.0 mg/kg.

The sequence came from an adult with an advanced solid tumor such as melanoma, head and neck, liver or kidney cancer. This specimen was CD4+ or CD8+ T cells sorted from blood, taken in a trial of the OX40 agonist ivuxolimab. The chain combines TRBV18 with TRBJ2-5, with D maybe TRBD2 (6 bases). CDR3 in DNA: TGTGCCAGCTCACCCTCCGACGGGGGACAAGAGACCCAGTACTTC. Amino acids: CASSPSDGGQETQYF.